This T cell receptor (beta chain) was sequenced for a study of OX40 agonist ivuxolimab in advanced cancers. The repertoire was sequenced with immunoSEQ multiplex PCR; TCRdb's copy has only in-frame clones and lacks some. The sample lists about 64,000 clones, about 85% occurring once. This CDR3 is 16 amino acids long. The germline CDR1 and CDR2 sequences are SSHAT and FNYEAQ (reference sequence). Unmatched junction bases numbered 4, after V lost 5 bases and J lost 6 bases. This chain joins TRBV7-7 and TRBJ2-2; TRBD2 agrees at 15 bases. This material consisted of CD4+ or CD8+ T cells sorted from blood, taken in a trial of the OX40 agonist ivuxolimab. This clonotype originated in an adult with an advanced solid tumor such as melanoma, head and neck, liver or kidney cancer. The CDR3 here is CASSHGTSGGSGELFF. The DNA of the CDR3 is TGTGCCAGCAGCCACGGGACTAGCGGGGGGTCCGGGGAGCTGTTTTTT.